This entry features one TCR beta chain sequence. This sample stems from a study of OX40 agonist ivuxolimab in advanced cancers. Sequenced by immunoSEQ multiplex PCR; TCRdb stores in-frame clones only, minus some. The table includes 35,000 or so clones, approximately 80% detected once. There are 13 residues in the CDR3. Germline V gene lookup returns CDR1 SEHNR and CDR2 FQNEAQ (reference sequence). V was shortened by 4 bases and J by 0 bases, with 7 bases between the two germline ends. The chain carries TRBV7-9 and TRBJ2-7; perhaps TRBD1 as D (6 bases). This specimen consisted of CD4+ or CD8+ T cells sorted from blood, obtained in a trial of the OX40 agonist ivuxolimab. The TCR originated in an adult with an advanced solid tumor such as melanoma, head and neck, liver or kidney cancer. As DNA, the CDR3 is TGTGCCAGCAGCTGGGACAACTCCTACGAGCAGTACTTC. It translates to CASSWDNSYEQYF. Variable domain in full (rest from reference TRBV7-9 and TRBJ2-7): DTGVSQNPRHKITKRGQNVTFRCDPISEHNRLYWYRQTLGQGPEFLTYFQNEAQLEKSRLLSDRFSAERPKGSFSTLEIQRTEQGDSAMYLCASSWDNSYEQYFGPGTRLTVT.